The rows below give T cell receptor beta chains drawn from one sample of a study of brain T cells in children with intractable seizures. Clones were read by immunoSEQ multiplex PCR, and TCRdb kept only the in-frame ones, dropping some. Among 110,000 or so clones listed, 90% to 95% were seen once. This sample comprised peripheral blood, obtained at surgery. These receptor sequences come from a boy under two years old with hemimegalencephaly and intractable seizures. The CDR3 runs from the conserved cysteine through the conserved F or W. A D gene is named only where the DNA matches it firmly. A row's size may be missing; if present it is once, few, many or a size class.

TRBJ2-3 NA TRBV7-3 NA TGTGCCAGCAGCTTAACGATGGGGAAGACAGATACGCAGTATTTT CASSLTMGKTDTQYF
TRBJ2-6 NA TRBV5-1 NA TGCGCCAGCAGCTTGGCCTCTAGCACTGGGGCCAACGTCCTGACTTTC CASSLASSTGANVLTF
TRBJ2-7 NA TRBV19 NA TGTGCCAGTAGTATAGGGGCGGGGCCCCACTACGAGCAGTACTTC CASSIGAGPHYEQYF
TRBJ1-2 NA TRBV28 NA TGTGCCAGCAGTTTCCACTATGGCTACACCTTC CASSFHYGYTF
TRBJ2-1 TRBD2 TRBV28 NA TGTGCCAGCAGTTTACCGCGGGGGGTAGTGCAGTTCTTC CASSLPRGVVQFF
TRBJ1-5 NA TRBV4-2 NA TGTGCCAGCAGCCACCCCGGTGATCAGCCCCAGCATTTT CASSHPGDQPQHF
TRBJ2-2 NA TRBV24-1 NA TGTGCCACCAGTGATTTCAGGGCCCACACCGGGGAGCTGTTTTTT CATSDFRAHTGELFF
TRBJ1-6 NA TRBV11-3 once TGTGCCAGCAGCTTAGAACCGAACTTTAATTCACCCCTCCACTTT CASSLEPNFNSPLHF
TRBJ1-1 NA TRBV7-2 NA TGTGCCAGCAGCTCTGGACCTGGCACTGAAGCTTTCTTT CASSSGPGTEAFF
TRBJ1-5 NA TRBV18 once TGTGCCAGCTCACTAAACTTCCTATATAGCAATCAGCCCCAGCATTTT CASSLNFLYSNQPQHF
TRBJ2-3 TRBD2 TRBV28 NA TGTGCCAGCAGATATAGCGGGATCGCAGATACGCAGTATTTT CASRYSGIADTQYF
TRBJ2-1 TRBD2 TRBV5-1 NA TGCGCCAGCAGAGTTCTAGCGGGAGGGCCAAGCTCCTACAATGAGCAGTTCTTC CASRVLAGGPSSYNEQFF
TRBJ2-3 TRBD1 TRBV24-1 NA TGTGCCACCAGTGTATGGGGACAGGGGGCTGCAGATACGCAGTATTTT CATSVWGQGAADTQYF
TRBJ1-2 TRBD1 TRBV24-1 NA TGTGCCACCAGTGATACGGACAGGGGCTACACCTTC CATSDTDRGYTF
TRBJ1-5 TRBD1 TRBV19 NA TGTGCCAGTAGGACATCTGGGACAGGGGGCCTGGCTCCGCATTTT CASRTSGTGGLAPHF
TRBJ2-1 NA TRBV7-3 once TGTGCCAGCAGCCCCCCGGGGTCAACAAATGAGCAGTTCTTC CASSPPGSTNEQFF
TRBJ2-1 NA TRBV6-1 NA TGTGCCAGCAGTGAAGGGCAGGGATCCTACAATGAGCAGTTCTTC CASSEGQGSYNEQFF
TRBJ1-6 NA TRBV15 NA TGTGCCACCAGCAGAGATTATGGAGGTCCTAATTCACCCCTCCACTTT CATSRDYGGPNSPLHF
TRBJ1-1 NA TRBV30 NA TGTGCCTGGAGTGTACGAAGAGGGGGGGGAGCTTTCTTT CAWSVRRGGGAFF
TRBJ1-5 TRBD1 TRBV28 NA TGTGCCAGCACCGAGGTGAGGGGGCCGGTTAGCAATCAGCCCCAGCATTTT CASTEVRGPVSNQPQHF
TRBJ1-6 TRBD1 TRBV5-4 NA TGTGCCAGCAGCAAGGATTTTGGGACAGGGAATAATTCACCCCTCCACTTT CASSKDFGTGNNSPLHF
TRBJ2-3 NA TRBV25-1 NA TGTGCCAGCAGTCGCAGGGCTTTCCCTAGCACAGATACGCAGTATTTT CASSRRAFPSTDTQYF
TRBJ2-1 TRBD2 TRBV28 NA TGTGCCAGCAGTTACCGGGAGGGCTGGTACAATGAGCAGTTCTTC CASSYREGWYNEQFF
TRBJ1-1 TRBD1 TRBV6-5 NA TGTGCCAGCAGTTACTCAGGGGGCTCACCGGGCACTGAAGCTTTCTTT CASSYSGGSPGTEAFF
TRBJ2-6 NA TRBV7-6 NA TGTGCCAGCGGCGAAGACTCTGGGGCCAACGTCCTGACTTTC CASGEDSGANVLTF
TRBJ1-1 NA TRBV5-1 NA TGCGCCAGCAGCCTGATCCCGGGGGCGAACACTGAAGCTTTCTTT CASSLIPGANTEAFF
TRBJ2-6 NA TRBV4-3 NA TGCGCCAGCAGCCAATCTCGACTAGTATCTGGGGCCAACGTCCTGACTTTC CASSQSRLVSGANVLTF
TRBJ2-3 TRBD2 TRBV28 NA TGTGCCAGCAGTTTACTAGCGGCGCGCACAGATACGCAGTATTTT CASSLLAARTDTQYF
TRBJ2-3 NA TRBV27 NA TGTGCCAGCAGTTTTCGGACAGCGACAGGATCCACAGATACGCAGTATTTT CASSFRTATGSTDTQYF
TRBJ2-1 TRBD2 TRBV7-9 NA TGTGCCAGCAGCTTGATGGGACTAGCGGGATACAATGAGCAGTTCTTC CASSLMGLAGYNEQFF
TRBJ1-3 TRBD1 TRBV28 NA TGTGCCAGCAGTTTCGGACAGGGGGCTTCTGGAAACACCATATATTTT CASSFGQGASGNTIYF
TRBJ1-1 NA TRBV6-7 once TGTGCCACCGAGGGGCAGGCTGGCTGGCGGACTGAAGCTTTCTTT CATEGQAGWRTEAFF
TRBJ1-2 NA TRBV6-5 NA TGTGCCAGCAGGGGGCGGGGAGGGGACTATGGCTACACCTTC CASRGRGGDYGYTF
TRBJ2-5 TRBD2 TRBV4-1 NA TGCGCCAGCAGCCCCCTACCACGGACTAGCGGGAGCAGGGGGACCCAGTACTTC CASSPLPRTSGSRGTQYF
TRBJ2-1 TRBD2 TRBV20-1 NA TGCAGTGCTAGTAGGAGCGGGAGGGCCTTAGACAATGAGCAGTTCTTC CSASRSGRALDNEQFF
TRBJ2-4 NA TRBV4-2 NA TGTGCCAGCAGCCAAGACAGGGTAGCCAAAAACATTCAGTACTTC CASSQDRVAKNIQYF
TRBJ2-7 TRBD2 TRBV5-1 NA TGCGCCAGCAACCTCAAAAGGGCTAGCGGGGGCTACGAGCAGTACTTC CASNLKRASGGYEQYF
TRBJ1-2 NA TRBV4-2 NA TGTGCCAGCAGCCAGGACACCTATGGCTACACCTTC CASSQDTYGYTF
TRBJ2-3 NA TRBV6-1 NA TGTGCCAGCAGCCCCAGCACAGATACGCAGTATTTT CASSPSTDTQYF
TRBJ1-6 NA TRBV10-3 NA TGTGCCATCAGTGAGTGGGGTCAGCGCCCGGGGATATATTCACCCCTCCACTTT CAISEWGQRPGIYSPLHF
TRBJ1-4 NA TRBV2 NA TGTGCCAGCAAGAGGTCCGCAACTAATGAAAAACTGTTTTTT CASKRSATNEKLFF
TRBJ2-2 TRBD1 TRBV7-3 once TGTGCCAGCAGCCCTACCTACGCAGGGGGCGCCGGGGAGCTGTTTTTT CASSPTYAGGAGELFF
TRBJ1-6 NA TRBV6-5 NA TGTGCCAGCAGTCGTTCATCAGTCTGGAATTCACCCCTCCACTTT CASSRSSVWNSPLHF
TRBJ2-7 NA TRBV21-1 NA TGTGCCGTCCGACAGGGGCCCTACGAGCAGTACTTC CAVRQGPYEQYF
TRBJ2-1 TRBD2 TRBV11-3 NA TGTGCCAGCAGCTCACGAGCGGGAGTCAATCTCAATGAGCAGTTCTTC CASSSRAGVNLNEQFF
TRBJ2-1 NA TRBV6-6 NA TGTGCCAGCAGTGAGAACAATGAGCAGTTCTTC CASSENNEQFF